This passage covers 10 T cell receptor beta chains from one sample sequenced in a study of blood T cell repertoires in COVID-19. Here immunoSEQ multiplex PCR was the method, and the copy in TCRdb shows in-frame clones only, minus some. The table records fewer than 200,000 clones, roughly 85% of them present only once. Sequencing used peripheral blood. The receptors stem from a man in his forties or fifties with acute or convalescent COVID-19.

This sequence joins TRBV15 and TRBJ2-1; D is possibly TRBD1 (6 bases). The germline V and J ends were trimmed by 8 bases and 6 bases, with 14 bases remaining between them. The CDR3 runs 13 residues. Germline V CDR1 and CDR2: LNHNV, YYDKDF (reference sequence). The CDR3 region is CATGVARGNEQFF. The CDR3, as DNA: TGTGCCACCGGGGTTGCCAGGGGCAATGAGCAGTTCTTC.

The chain has TRBV27 and TRBJ2-3; 8 nucleotides align to TRBD1. CDR3 length: 15 amino acids. Germline CDR1 MNHEY, CDR2 SMNVEV (reference sequence). V dropped 4 bases and J dropped 1; count of bases not matched to a gene: 4. In DNA form, the CDR3 reads TGTGCCAGCAGTTCCGGACAGGGTCGCACAGATACGCAGTATTTT. Protein product: CASSSGQGRTDTQYF.

V usage is TRBV7-6 and J usage is TRBJ2-5; TRBD2 matches at 11 bases. The germline CDR1 and CDR2 sequences are SGHVS and FNYEAQ. The CDR3 has 15 amino acids. The junction had 3 bases not matched to a gene; V was cut back by 1 base and J by 5 bases. CDR3 residues: CASSLGVAGGETQYF. Here the CDR3 DNA reads TGTGCCAGCAGCTTAGGGGTAGCGGGGGGGGAGACCCAGTACTTC.

The rearrangement uses TRBV30 and TRBJ1-3; no firm D call. V was trimmed by 0 bases and J by 8 bases, leaving 20 bases between them. The CDR3 is 16 residues long. CDR1 is GTSNPN and CDR2 is SVGIG in the germline V gene (reference sequence). The CDR3 spells CAWSVKSPGSVDTIYF. CDR3 nucleotides: TGTGCCTGGAGTGTAAAGTCTCCGGGGTCGGTGGACACCATATATTTT.

The rearrangement links TRBV7-2 to TRBJ1-2; 11 nucleotides line up with TRBD1. The CDR3 runs 17 residues. The germline V gene has CDR1 SGHTA and CDR2 FQGNSA. Germline trimming cut 1 base from V and 1 base from J; bases unmatched to any gene: 5. The CDR3, as DNA: TGTGCCAGCAGCTTAGAAGGGGGGACAGGGGGTAACTATGGCTACACCTTC. It specifies CASSLEGGTGGNYGYTF.

This clone was observed once. The chain joins TRBV7-2 to TRBJ2-1; 7 bases are shared with TRBD2. CDR1 SGHTA and CDR2 FQGNSA come from the germline V gene. The CDR3 is made up of 16 amino acids. The trim removed 0 bases at V and 8 bases at J, leaving 10 bases unmatched. CDR3 DNA: TGTGCCAGCAGCTTAGCCCGGACTAGTCGGGGCCATGAGCAGTTCTTC. This gives the protein CASSLARTSRGHEQFF.

The chain is built from TRBV3-1 (or the pseudogene TRBV3-2) and TRBJ2-1, with TRBD2 matching 9 bases. Unmatched junction bases numbered 5, after V lost 1 base and J lost 4 bases. Germline loops: CDR1 LGHDT, CDR2 YNNKEL (reference sequence). The CDR3 is made up of 16 amino acids. CDR3 in DNA: TGTGCCAGCAGCCAAGGCGGGGGGGCGTCTTACAATGAGCAGTTCTTC. It codes for CASSQGGGASYNEQFF.

The chain uses TRBV19 and TRBJ2-5; a weak D match, TRBD1 (6 bases). The CDR3 is 14 amino acids. The germline gives CDR1 LNHDA, CDR2 SQIVND (reference sequence). Trimming took off 4 bases at V and 2 bases at J, with 11 bases between the two ends. CDR3 protein: CASSTGQIQETQYF. The CDR3, as DNA: TGTGCCAGTAGTACGGGACAAATACAAGAGACCCAGTACTTC.

The J gene is TRBJ1-5, the V gene TRBV6-6; 7 bases line up with TRBD1. This CDR3 is built from 16 residues. V shed 10 bases and J 1 base; nucleotides not matched to a gene: 13. From germline, CDR1 is MNHNY and CDR2 SVGAGI (reference sequence). CDR3 DNA sequence: TGTGCCATCCAATCCACAGGGGTAGTAAGCAATCAGCCCCAGCATTTT. Translated: CAIQSTGVVSNQPQHF.

The chain links TRBV29-1 to TRBJ1-1; weak D call: TRBD1 (5 bases). Trimming took off 2 bases at V and 1 base at J, with 8 bases between the two ends. CDR3 length equals 13 residues. Germline lookup yields CDR1 SQVTM and CDR2 ANQGSEA. CDR3 DNA sequence: TGCAGCGTTGAATACCAGGGGAACACTGAAGCTTTCTTT. It yields the protein CSVEYQGNTEAFF. Full variable domain (rest looked up from reference TRBV29-1 and TRBJ1-1): SAVISQKPSRDICQRGTSLTIQCQVDSQVTMMFWYRQQPGQSLTLIATANQGSEATYESGFVIDKFPISRPNLTFSTLTVSNMSPEDSSIYLCSVEYQGNTEAFFGQGTRLTVV.